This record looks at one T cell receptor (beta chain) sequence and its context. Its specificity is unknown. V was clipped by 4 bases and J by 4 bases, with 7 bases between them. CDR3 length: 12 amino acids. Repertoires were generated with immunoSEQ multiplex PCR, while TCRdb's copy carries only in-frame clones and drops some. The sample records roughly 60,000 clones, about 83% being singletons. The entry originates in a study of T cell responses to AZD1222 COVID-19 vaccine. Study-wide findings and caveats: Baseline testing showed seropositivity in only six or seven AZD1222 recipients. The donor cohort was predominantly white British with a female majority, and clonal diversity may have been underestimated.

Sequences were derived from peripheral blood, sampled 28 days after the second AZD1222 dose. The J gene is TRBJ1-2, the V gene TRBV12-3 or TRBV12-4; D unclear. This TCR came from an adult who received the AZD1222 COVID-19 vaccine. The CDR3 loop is CASSSDVYGYTF. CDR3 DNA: TGTGCCAGCAGTTCCGACGTCTATGGCTACACCTTC.